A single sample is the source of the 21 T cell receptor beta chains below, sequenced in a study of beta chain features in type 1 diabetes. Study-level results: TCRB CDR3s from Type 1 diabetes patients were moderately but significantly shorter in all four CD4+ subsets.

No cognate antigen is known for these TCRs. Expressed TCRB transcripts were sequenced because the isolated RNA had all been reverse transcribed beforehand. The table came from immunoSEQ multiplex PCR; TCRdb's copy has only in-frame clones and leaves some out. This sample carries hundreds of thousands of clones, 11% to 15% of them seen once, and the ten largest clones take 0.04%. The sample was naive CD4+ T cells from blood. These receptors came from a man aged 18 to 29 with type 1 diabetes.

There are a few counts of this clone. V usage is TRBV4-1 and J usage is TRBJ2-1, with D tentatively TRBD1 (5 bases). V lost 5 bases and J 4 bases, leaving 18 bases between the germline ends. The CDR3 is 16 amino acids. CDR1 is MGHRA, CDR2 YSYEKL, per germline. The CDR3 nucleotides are TGCGCCAGCAGCTCCCCTGTTAGGACAAAGTACAATGAGCAGTTCTTC. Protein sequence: CASSSPVRTKYNEQFF.

CDR3 sequence reads: CASSLDGYNEQFF. The CDR3 region has the DNA TGTGCCAGCAGCTTAGATGGGTACAATGAGCAGTTCTTC. This chain connects TRBV11-3 to TRBJ2-1, with no clear D. Trimming pared 0 bases from V and 4 bases from J, leaving 4 bases between. This CDR3 is built from 13 residues. The germline CDR1 and CDR2 sequences are SGHNT and YENEEA.

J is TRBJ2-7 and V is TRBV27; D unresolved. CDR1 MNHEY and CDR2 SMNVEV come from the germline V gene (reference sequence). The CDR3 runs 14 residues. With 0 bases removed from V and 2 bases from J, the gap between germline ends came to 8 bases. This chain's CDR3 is CASSLSGYAYEQYF. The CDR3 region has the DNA TGTGCCAGCAGTTTATCAGGGTACGCCTACGAGCAGTACTTC.

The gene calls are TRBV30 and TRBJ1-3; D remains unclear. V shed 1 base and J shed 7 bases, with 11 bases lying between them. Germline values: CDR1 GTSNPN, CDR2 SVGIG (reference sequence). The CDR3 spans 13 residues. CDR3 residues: CAWSAEEANTIYF. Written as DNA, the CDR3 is TGTGCCTGGAGTGCGGAGGAGGCCAACACCATATATTTT.

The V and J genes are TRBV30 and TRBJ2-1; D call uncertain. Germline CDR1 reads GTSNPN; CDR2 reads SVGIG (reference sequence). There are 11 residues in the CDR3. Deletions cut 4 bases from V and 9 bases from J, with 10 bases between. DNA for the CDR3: TGTGCCTGGAAAGTGTTGGGTGAGCAGTTCTTC. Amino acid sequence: CAWKVLGEQFF.

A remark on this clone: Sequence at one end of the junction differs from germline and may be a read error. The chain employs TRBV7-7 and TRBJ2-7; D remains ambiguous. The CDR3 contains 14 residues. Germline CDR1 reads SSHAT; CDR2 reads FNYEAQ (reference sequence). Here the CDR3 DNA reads TGTGCTAGCAGCTTGTCAGCCTACTCCTACGAGCAGTACTTC. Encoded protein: CASSLSAYSYEQYF.

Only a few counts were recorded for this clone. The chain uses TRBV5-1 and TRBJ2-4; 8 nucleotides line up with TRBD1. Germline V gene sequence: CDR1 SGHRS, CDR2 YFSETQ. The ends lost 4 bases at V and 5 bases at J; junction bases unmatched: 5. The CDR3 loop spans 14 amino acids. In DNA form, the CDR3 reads TGCGCCAGCAGCAACGGACAGGGTGAAAACATTCAGTACTTC. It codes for CASSNGQGENIQYF.

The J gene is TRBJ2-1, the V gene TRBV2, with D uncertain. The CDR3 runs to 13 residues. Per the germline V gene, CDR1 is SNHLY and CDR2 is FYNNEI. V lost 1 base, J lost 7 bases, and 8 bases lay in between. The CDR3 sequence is CASSEEMENEQFF. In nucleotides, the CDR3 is TGTGCCAGCAGTGAAGAAATGGAGAATGAGCAGTTCTTC.

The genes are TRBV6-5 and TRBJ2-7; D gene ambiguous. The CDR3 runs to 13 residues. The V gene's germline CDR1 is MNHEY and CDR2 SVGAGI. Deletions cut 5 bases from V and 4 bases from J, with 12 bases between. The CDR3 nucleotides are TGTGCCAGCAGTGATGTCGTATCGTACGAGCAGTACTTC. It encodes CASSDVVSYEQYF.

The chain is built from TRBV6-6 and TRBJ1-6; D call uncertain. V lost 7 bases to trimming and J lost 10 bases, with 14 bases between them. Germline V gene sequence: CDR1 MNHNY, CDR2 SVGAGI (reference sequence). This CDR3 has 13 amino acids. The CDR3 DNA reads TGTGCCAGCACCCAACTCGAGCAGTCACCCCTCCACTTT. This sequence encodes CASTQLEQSPLHF.

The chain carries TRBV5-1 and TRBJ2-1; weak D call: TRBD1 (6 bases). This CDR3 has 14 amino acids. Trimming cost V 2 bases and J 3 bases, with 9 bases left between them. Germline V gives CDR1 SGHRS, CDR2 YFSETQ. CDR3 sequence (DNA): TGCGCCAGCAGCTTCGGGACAATCTACAATGAGCAGTTCTTC. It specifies CASSFGTIYNEQFF.

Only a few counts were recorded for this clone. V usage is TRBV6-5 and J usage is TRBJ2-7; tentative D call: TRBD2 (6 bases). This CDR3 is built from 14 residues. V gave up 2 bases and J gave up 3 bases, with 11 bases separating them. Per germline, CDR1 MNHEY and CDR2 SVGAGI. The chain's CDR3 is CASSYRDLLYEQYF. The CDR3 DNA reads TGTGCCAGCAGTTACCGGGACTTGCTCTACGAGCAGTACTTC.

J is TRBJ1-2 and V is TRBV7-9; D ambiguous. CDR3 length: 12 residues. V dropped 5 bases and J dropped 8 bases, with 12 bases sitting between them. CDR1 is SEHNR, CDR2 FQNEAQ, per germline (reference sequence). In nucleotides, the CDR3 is TGTGCCAGCAGCGAATCCGACTCCGGCTACACCTTC. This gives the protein CASSESDSGYTF.

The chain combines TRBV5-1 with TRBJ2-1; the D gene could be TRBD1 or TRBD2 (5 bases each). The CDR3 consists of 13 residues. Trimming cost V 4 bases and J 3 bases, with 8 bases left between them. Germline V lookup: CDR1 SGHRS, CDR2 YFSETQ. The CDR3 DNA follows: TGCGCCAGCAGCGGGACCCACTACAATGAGCAGTTCTTC. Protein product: CASSGTHYNEQFF.

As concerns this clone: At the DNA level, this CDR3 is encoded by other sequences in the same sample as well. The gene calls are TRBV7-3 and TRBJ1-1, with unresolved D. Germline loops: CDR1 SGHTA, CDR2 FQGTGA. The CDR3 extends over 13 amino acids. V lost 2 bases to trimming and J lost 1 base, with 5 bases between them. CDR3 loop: CASSLVGNTEAFF. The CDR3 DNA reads TGTGCCAGCAGCTTAGTGGGGAACACTGAAGCTTTCTTT.

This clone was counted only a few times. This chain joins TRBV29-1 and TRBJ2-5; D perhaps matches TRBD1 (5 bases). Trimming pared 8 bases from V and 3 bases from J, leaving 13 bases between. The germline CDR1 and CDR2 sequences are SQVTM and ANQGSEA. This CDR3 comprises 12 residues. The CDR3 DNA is TGCAGCACCCGCAGGGTTGAAGAGACCCAGTACTTC. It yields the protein CSTRRVEETQYF.

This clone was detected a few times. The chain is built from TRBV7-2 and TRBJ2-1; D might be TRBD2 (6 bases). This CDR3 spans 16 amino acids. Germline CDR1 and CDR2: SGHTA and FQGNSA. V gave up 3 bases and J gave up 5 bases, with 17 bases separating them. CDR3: CASSFPYGAGNNEQFF. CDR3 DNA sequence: TGTGCCAGCAGCTTTCCCTACGGGGCGGGGAACAATGAGCAGTTCTTC.

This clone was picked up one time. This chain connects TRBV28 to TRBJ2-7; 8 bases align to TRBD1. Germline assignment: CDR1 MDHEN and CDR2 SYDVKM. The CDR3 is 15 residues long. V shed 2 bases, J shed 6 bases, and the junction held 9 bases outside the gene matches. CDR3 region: CASSLGGQESGEQYF. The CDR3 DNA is TGTGCCAGCAGTTTAGGGGGACAGGAGTCTGGCGAGCAGTACTTC.

This CDR3 is CASSQGQLTANQPQHF. The CDR3 region has the DNA TGCGCCAGCAGCCAAGGGCAGCTGACGGCGAATCAGCCCCAGCATTTT. This chain joins TRBV4-1 and TRBJ1-5; D is undetermined. Germline CDR1 reads MGHRA; CDR2 reads YSYEKL. The CDR3 sequence is 16 residues long. Trimming pared 1 base from V and 4 bases from J, leaving 14 bases between.

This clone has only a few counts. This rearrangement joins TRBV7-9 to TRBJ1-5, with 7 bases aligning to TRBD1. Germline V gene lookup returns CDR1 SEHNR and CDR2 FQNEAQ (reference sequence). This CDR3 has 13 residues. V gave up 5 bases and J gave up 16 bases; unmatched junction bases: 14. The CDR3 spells CASSAQTTGNQHF. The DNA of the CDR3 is TGTGCCAGCAGCGCCCAAACGACAGGGAATCAACATTTT.

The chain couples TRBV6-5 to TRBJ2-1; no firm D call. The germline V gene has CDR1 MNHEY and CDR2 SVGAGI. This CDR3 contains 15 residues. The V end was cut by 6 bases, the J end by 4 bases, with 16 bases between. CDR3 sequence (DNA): TGTGCCAGCAGCCGACGAACTTTAGCTTACAATGAGCAGTTCTTC. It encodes CASSRRTLAYNEQFF.